This T cell receptor (beta chain) was found in a study of identical twins. Points from the study as a whole: Researchers caution that invariant MAIT and iNKT cells could partly confound zero-insertion analyses. Among out-of-frame alpha sequences shared by twins, low generation probability occurred in excess. Less excess twin sharing appeared in beta out-of-frame sequences.

This clonotype was picked up many times. Its target is not known. The germline V gene has CDR1 MNHEY and CDR2 SVGEGT. V was clipped by 0 bases and J by 9 bases, with 9 bases between them. CDR3 length: 12 residues. TCRdb ran MiXCR on the 5' RACE reads and lists one entry per CDR3 protein. The sample consists of 450,000 or so distinct CDR3 sequences, 24% of them appearing once. These data also featured in a second study, about T cells expressing NK-cell markers. That paper states: Seropositivity for HCMV was found in seven of the eight sequenced donors, with one seronegative.

Sequencing was performed on CD4+ T cells sorted from blood. The receptor was isolated from a woman aged 18-29 years in good health. V and J are TRBV6-2 or TRBV6-3 and TRBJ2-7; D is possibly TRBD1 (6 bases). The CDR3 loop is CASSYSQDRQYF. DNA of the CDR3: TGTGCCAGCAGTTACTCGCAGGACAGGCAGTACTTC.